The rows below give T cell receptor beta chains drawn from one sample of a study of T cells after yellow fever vaccination. One entry per CDR3 protein results from TCRdb running MiXCR on the 5' RACE reads. The sample has 150,000 to 200,000 distinct CDR3 sequences; approximately 9.9% are singletons. The sequences come from CD8+ T cells sorted from PBMCs, collected 15 days after the yellow fever booster vaccination. The origin of the receptors is a young man who received the YFV17D yellow fever vaccine. Each CDR3 is given with its conserved first and last residue. The D gene is left open where the match is weak. Rows give clone size only sometimes, using once, few, many, or a class for an expanded clone.

j_gene	abundance	d_gene	v_gene	CDR3nt	CDR3aa
TRBJ2-7	few	NA	TRBV11-2	TGTGCCAGCAGCTCCCGGGATCTATCCTACGAGCAGTACTTC	CASSSRDLSYEQYF
TRBJ1-2	NA	NA	TRBV9	TGTGCCAGCAGCGCCACGATGACACAGGGTGGTAGGGGCTACACCTTC	CASSATMTQGGRGYTF
TRBJ2-4	NA	NA	TRBV9	TGTGCCAGCAGCGCCCCTGCCGCTCCAAACATTCAGTACTTC	CASSAPAAPNIQYF
TRBJ2-7	NA	NA	TRBV20-1	TGCAGTGCTAGCTGGTCCGGTGGGGCGGACTACGAGCAGTACTTC	CSASWSGGADYEQYF
TRBJ2-2	few	TRBD2	TRBV11-2	TGTGCCAGCAGCTCGCTATCTCTAGGGCTAGCGGGGGTCGCGAACACCGGGGAGCTGTTTTTT	CASSSLSLGLAGVANTGELFF
TRBJ2-5	few	TRBD2	TRBV12-3/TRBV12-4	TGTGCCAGCAGTTTATGGACTAGCGGGGAAGAGACCCAGTACTTC	CASSLWTSGEETQYF
TRBJ1-1	many	NA	TRBV5-1	TGCGCCAGCGGGCCGCGCGGGGGACATTTGAACACTGAAGCTTTCTTT	CASGPRGGHLNTEAFF
TRBJ2-5	NA	TRBD2	TRBV5-1	TGCGCCAGCAGCGACAGTCTAGCGGGGGGAACAGAGACCCAGTACTTC	CASSDSLAGGTETQYF
TRBJ2-2	NA	TRBD1	TRBV7-6	TGTGCCAGCAGCTTAATGGGACAGACCACCGGGGAGCTGTTTTTT	CASSLMGQTTGELFF
TRBJ2-7	NA	TRBD2	TRBV20-1	TGCAGTGCTAGAGAAGTTTCAACTAGCGGCTCCTACGAGCAGTACTTC	CSAREVSTSGSYEQYF
TRBJ2-1	NA	NA	TRBV29-1	TGCAGCGTTGCCGGGGTCGACTCCTACAATGAGCAGTTCTTC	CSVAGVDSYNEQFF
TRBJ2-3	medium-sized	NA	TRBV10-2	TGCGCCAGCACCGCTCTTTTTGGGGGGCAACGGACAGATACGCAGTATTTT	CASTALFGGQRTDTQYF
TRBJ2-2	many	NA	TRBV7-8	TGTGCCAGCAGCTTCCTCCGTTCGGACACCGGGGAGCTGTTTTTT	CASSFLRSDTGELFF
TRBJ2-5	NA	TRBD2	TRBV7-2	TGTGCCAGCAGCTTAAATACCCCCGGGACTAGCGGGGGGGACCAAGAGACCCAGTACTTC	CASSLNTPGTSGGDQETQYF
TRBJ2-6	few	NA	TRBV29-1	TGCAGCGTTCGCGGGACAGAGGTCTCTGGGGCCAACGTCCTGACTTTC	CSVRGTEVSGANVLTF
TRBJ1-6	many	NA	TRBV20-1	TGCAGTGCTAGAGATTTTAAGGACGGAGAATTCAAAGGGTCACCCCTCCACTTT	CSARDFKDGEFKGSPLHF
TRBJ2-3	NA	TRBD1	TRBV7-2	TGTGCCAGCAGCGGACAGGGTTTGAGCACAGATACGCAGTATTTT	CASSGQGLSTDTQYF
TRBJ2-5	NA	TRBD2	TRBV5-1	TGCGCCAGCAGCCCGGAGGGGAGGGTAGAGACCCAGTACTTC	CASSPEGRVETQYF
TRBJ2-5	NA	NA	TRBV5-1	TGCGCCAGCAGCGCGCCGGAGGGTGAGGAGACCCAGTACTTC	CASSAPEGEETQYF
TRBJ1-5	few	NA	TRBV6-5	TGTGCCAGCAGTTACTCAGCGGGTCGGGAGCCCCAGCATTTT	CASSYSAGREPQHF
TRBJ1-1	NA	NA	TRBV28	TGTGCCAGCAGGCCTGGCCGAGGCACTGAAGCTTTCTTT	CASRPGRGTEAFF
TRBJ2-2	NA	NA	TRBV7-9	TGTGCCAGCAGCTTTTTACAGACCGGGGAGCTGTTTTTT	CASSFLQTGELFF
TRBJ2-3	NA	TRBD2	TRBV15	TGTGCCACCAGCAGAGATCGGACGGGGGGGCTGGCAGATACGCAGTATTTT	CATSRDRTGGLADTQYF
TRBJ1-2	few	TRBD1	TRBV3-1	TGTGCCAGCAGCCAGGGACAGGGGTCTACTAACTATGGCTACACCTTC	CASSQGQGSTNYGYTF
TRBJ2-6	NA	NA	TRBV5-1	TGCGCCAGCAGCTTCGGTCTCTCTGGGGCCAACGTCCTGACTTTC	CASSFGLSGANVLTF
TRBJ2-3	many	TRBD1	TRBV4-1	TGCGCCAGCAGCCCGAACCTAGGGACAGAAAGGACAGATACGCAGTATTTT	CASSPNLGTERTDTQYF
TRBJ2-3	NA	TRBD1	TRBV5-1	TGCGCCAGCAGCTTGGAGGGACAGAAAGATACGCAGTATTTT	CASSLEGQKDTQYF
TRBJ2-1	NA	NA	TRBV7-6	TGTGCCAGCAGCTTACGGGCCCACAATGAGCAGTTCTTC	CASSLRAHNEQFF
TRBJ1-2	NA	NA	TRBV9	TGTGCCAGCAGCGCTGGGGGACCGACGAGCTATGGCTACACCTTC	CASSAGGPTSYGYTF
TRBJ2-7	few	TRBD1	TRBV12-3/TRBV12-4	TGTGCCAGCAGTGCCGGGACAGGGAACGAGCAGTACTTC	CASSAGTGNEQYF
TRBJ2-3	NA	TRBD1	TRBV7-9	TGTGCCAGCAGCTCTTACCGGGACAGTAACACAGATACGCAGTATTTT	CASSSYRDSNTDTQYF
TRBJ2-7	NA	TRBD1	TRBV27	TGTGCCAGCAGCTCCTCACAGGGGTACGAGCAGTACTTC	CASSSSQGYEQYF
TRBJ1-5	NA	NA	TRBV7-6	TGTGCCAGCAGCTTAGCGGCGGGGCCCTTTCAGCCCCAGCATTTT	CASSLAAGPFQPQHF
TRBJ2-7	few	NA	TRBV29-1	TGCAGCTGTCGGGTCGGCGACTACGAGCAGTACTTC	CSCRVGDYEQYF